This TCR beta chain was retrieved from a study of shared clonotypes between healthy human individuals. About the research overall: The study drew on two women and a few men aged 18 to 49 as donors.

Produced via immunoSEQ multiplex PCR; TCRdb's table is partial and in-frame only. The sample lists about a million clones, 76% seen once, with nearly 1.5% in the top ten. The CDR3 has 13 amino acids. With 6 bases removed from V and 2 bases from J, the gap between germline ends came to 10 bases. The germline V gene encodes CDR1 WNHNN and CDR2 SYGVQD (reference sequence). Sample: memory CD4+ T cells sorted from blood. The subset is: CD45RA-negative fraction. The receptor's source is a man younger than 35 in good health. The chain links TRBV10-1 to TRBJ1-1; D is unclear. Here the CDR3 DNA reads TGCGCCAGCAGACTAGACCCAAACACTGAAGCTTTCTTT. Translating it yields CASRLDPNTEAFF.